Listed below are T cell receptor beta chains from one sample, sequenced in a study of blood T cell repertoires in COVID-19. Profiling relied on immunoSEQ multiplex PCR, and the TCRdb table lists in-frame clones only, not all of them. Of 45,000 or so clones in the sample, about 83% were seen once. Sequenced material: peripheral blood. The source of these receptors is a man older than 75 in a cohort sampled during active COVID-19. CDR3s include the opening cysteine and the closing phenylalanine or tryptophan. The D gene is left open where the match is weak. Not every row has a clone size; where given, it reads once, few, many or a size class.

.	.	TRBJ2-3	TRBV4-2	TGTGCCAGCAGCCAAGCCGCGGACACAGATACGCAGTATTTT	CASSQAADTDTQYF
.	.	TRBJ1-2	TRBV3-1/TRBV3-2	TGTGCCAGCAGCCGAAAACAGGCTTACACCTTC	CASSRKQAYTF
TRBD1	once	TRBJ1-2	TRBV28	TGTGCCAGCAGTTTATCGGGGACAGTCCTAACTGGCTACACCTTC	CASSLSGTVLTGYTF
TRBD1	.	TRBJ1-2	TRBV10-3	TGTGCCATCAGACCGGGACAGGGGGCTCTGAGTGGCTACACCTTC	CAIRPGQGALSGYTF
.	.	TRBJ2-7	TRBV15	TGTGCCACCAGCAGAGATCGGTCGGCAGGGCGCGAGCAGTACTTC	CATSRDRSAGREQYF
.	.	TRBJ2-5	TRBV28	TGTGCCAGCAGTTTATCGGGGGAGACCCAGTACTTC	CASSLSGETQYF
TRBD1	.	TRBJ2-3	TRBV4-2	TGTGCCAGCAGCCCCTACGGGACAGAGGGGGCAGATACGCAGTATTTT	CASSPYGTEGADTQYF
TRBD1	.	TRBJ1-5	TRBV20-1	TGCAGTGCTAGTAACAGACAGGGGATAAATCAGCCCCAGCATTTT	CSASNRQGINQPQHF
TRBD2	once	TRBJ2-3	TRBV7-8	TGTGCCAGCAGCTTCTGGACTAGCGGGAGGGCCTACACAGATACGCAGTATTTT	CASSFWTSGRAYTDTQYF
TRBD1	.	TRBJ1-2	TRBV10-3	TGTGCCATCAGCCTGGACAGGGTGAACGGCTACACCTTC	CAISLDRVNGYTF
.	.	TRBJ2-1	TRBV5-1	TGCGCCAGCAGCTTGGCGTGGGGGCCGAACAATGAGCAGTTCTTC	CASSLAWGPNNEQFF
TRBD1	.	TRBJ2-3	TRBV5-1	TGCGCCAGCAGAACTACAGGGGGCCCCACAGATACGCAGTATTTT	CASRTTGGPTDTQYF
TRBD1	.	TRBJ1-5	TRBV6-2/TRBV6-3	TGTGCCAGCAGCCGATGGACAGGGAACAATCAGCCCCAGCATTTT	CASSRWTGNNQPQHF
.	.	TRBJ2-5	TRBV2	TGTGCCAGCAGTGAATATCTAGTGGGAGAGACCCAGTACTTC	CASSEYLVGETQYF
.	.	TRBJ2-5	TRBV30	TGTGCCTGGAACCCGGGGTTGGAGACCCAGTACTTC	CAWNPGLETQYF
TRBD2	.	TRBJ2-5	TRBV28	TGTGCCGCCCGAGGAGCGGGAGGGCCCCAAGAGACCCAGTACTTC	CAARGAGGPQETQYF
TRBD1	.	TRBJ1-6	TRBV6-5	TGTGCCAGCAGTTACGGGACAGAAAATTCACCCCTCCACTTT	CASSYGTENSPLHF
.	.	TRBJ1-1	TRBV9	TGTGCCAGCAGCGTAGGTGAGGGTACCATGAACACTGAAGCTTTCTTT	CASSVGEGTMNTEAFF
TRBD1	.	TRBJ1-4	TRBV6-6	TGTGCCAGCAGTTCCGGACAGGGCGGTGAAAAACTGTTTTTT	CASSSGQGGEKLFF
.	.	TRBJ1-4	TRBV19	TGTGCCAGTAGTCGGACGAGGGCTAATGAAAAACTGTTTTTT	CASSRTRANEKLFF
TRBD1	.	TRBJ2-3	TRBV18	TGTGCCAGCTCACCACGGGGCAGGGGGCCAGCAGATACGCAGTATTTT	CASSPRGRGPADTQYF
TRBD1	.	TRBJ2-1	TRBV5-1	TGCGCCAGCAGCATAAGGACAGGGGGGAGCTCCTACAATGAGCAGTTCTTC	CASSIRTGGSSYNEQFF
.	.	TRBJ2-5	TRBV6-2/TRBV6-3	TGTGCCAGCAGCCGCCCCCGGGTAGGCGGGCAAGAGACCCAGTACTTC	CASSRPRVGGQETQYF
.	.	TRBJ1-2	TRBV28	TGTGCCAGCAGTCAAGCTGGACAGATCTATGGCTACACCTTC	CASSQAGQIYGYTF
.	few	TRBJ2-7	TRBV19	TGTGCCAGTAGCAAAAGGACAGAGTCCTACGAGCAGTACTTC	CASSKRTESYEQYF